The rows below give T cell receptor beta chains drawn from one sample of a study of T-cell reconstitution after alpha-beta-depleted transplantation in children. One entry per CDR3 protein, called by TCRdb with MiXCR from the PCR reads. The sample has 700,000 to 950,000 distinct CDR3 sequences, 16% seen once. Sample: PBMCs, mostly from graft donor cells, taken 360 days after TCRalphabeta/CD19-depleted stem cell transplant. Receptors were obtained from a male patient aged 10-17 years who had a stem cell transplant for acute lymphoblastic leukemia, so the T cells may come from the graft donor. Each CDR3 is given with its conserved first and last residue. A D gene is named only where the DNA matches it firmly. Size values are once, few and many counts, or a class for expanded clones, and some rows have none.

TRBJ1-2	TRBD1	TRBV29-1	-	TGCAGCGTCTCCCCGGGACAGGGACCTTATGGCTACACCTTC	CSVSPGQGPYGYTF
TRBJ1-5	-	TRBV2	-	TGTGCCAGCAGAGCCTGGGGGGGAAGCAATCAGCCCCAGCATTTT	CASRAWGGSNQPQHF
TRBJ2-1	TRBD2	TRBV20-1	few	TGCAGTGCGGCTACTAGCGGGAGCCCCTACAATGAGCAGTTCTTC	CSAATSGSPYNEQFF
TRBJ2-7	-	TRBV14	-	TGTGCCAGCAGCCCGTCACCACCTTTGGGGGTTTACGAGCAGTACTTC	CASSPSPPLGVYEQYF
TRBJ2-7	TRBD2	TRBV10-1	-	TGCGCCAGCAGTGACCCCGGGACTAGCGTCTACGAGCAGTACTTC	CASSDPGTSVYEQYF
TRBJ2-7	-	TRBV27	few	TGTGCCAGCAGTTTCATGACGTCAGCGTCCTACGAGCAGTACTTC	CASSFMTSASYEQYF
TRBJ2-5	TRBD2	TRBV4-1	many	TGCGCCAGCAGCAGAACGGGACTAGCAATTACCCAGTACTTC	CASSRTGLAITQYF
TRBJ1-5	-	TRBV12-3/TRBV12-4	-	TGTGCCAGCAGAGTGGGAGGGGTGCCCAATCAGCCCCAGCATTTT	CASRVGGVPNQPQHF
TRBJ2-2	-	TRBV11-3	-	TGTGCCAGCAGCTTAGGACAACTGAACACCGGGGAGCTGTTTTTT	CASSLGQLNTGELFF
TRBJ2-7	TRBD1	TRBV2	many	TGTGCCAGCAGTACTGACAGGGCGTCCTACGAGCAGTACTTC	CASSTDRASYEQYF
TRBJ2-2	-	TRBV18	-	TGTGCCAGCTCACCACCTAGGGTTACCGGGGAGCTGTTTTTT	CASSPPRVTGELFF
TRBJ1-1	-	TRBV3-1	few	TGTGCCAGCAGCCCATCCCCATGGTTCTCGATGAACACTGAAGCTTTCTTT	CASSPSPWFSMNTEAFF
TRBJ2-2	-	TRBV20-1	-	TGCAGTGCTTTCCCGGAGACCGGGGAGCTGTTTTTT	CSAFPETGELFF
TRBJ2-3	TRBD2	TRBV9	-	TGTGCCAGCAGCCTTCGACTAGCGGGAGAGGAACCAGATACGCAGTATTTT	CASSLRLAGEEPDTQYF
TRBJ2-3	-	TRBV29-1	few	TGCAGCGTCTTTGGGGGGAGACTCCAACGAGTCACAGATACGCAGTATTTT	CSVFGGRLQRVTDTQYF
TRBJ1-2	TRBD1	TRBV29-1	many	TGCAGCGTTGGGACAGGCACCTATGGCTACACCTTC	CSVGTGTYGYTF
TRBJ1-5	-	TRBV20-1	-	TGCAGTGCTGGGTCTCGGGGGCGCGCACCAAATCAGCCCCAGCATTTT	CSAGSRGRAPNQPQHF
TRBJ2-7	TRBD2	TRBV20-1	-	TGCAGTGCTAGACCGAGGCTAGCGGGAAACCCACAGTACTTC	CSARPRLAGNPQYF
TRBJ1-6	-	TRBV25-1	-	TGTGCCAGCAGCGCACCCCGGGACACTCTGTCTTCACCCCTCCACTTT	CASSAPRDTLSSPLHF
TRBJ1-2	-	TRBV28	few	TGTGCCAGCAGTTTCACACCTAACTATGGCTACACCTTC	CASSFTPNYGYTF
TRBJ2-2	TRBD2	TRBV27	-	TGTGCCAGCAGTTTAAGTCTAGCGGGGCCCTCCGGGGAGCTGTTTTTT	CASSLSLAGPSGELFF
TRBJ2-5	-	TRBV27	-	TGTGCCAGCAGTTTATCGGGGTTTTTCCAAGAGACCCAGTACTTC	CASSLSGFFQETQYF
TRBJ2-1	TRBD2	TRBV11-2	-	TGTGCCAGCAGTCAGGGGCTAACTAGCGGGAGAGACTACAATGAGCAGTTCTTC	CASSQGLTSGRDYNEQFF
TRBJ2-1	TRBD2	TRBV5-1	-	TGCGCCAGCAGCTTGTCCCTGCTTGGTGCGGGAGCTAATGAGCAGTTCTTC	CASSLSLLGAGANEQFF
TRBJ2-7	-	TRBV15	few	TGTGCCACCAGCAGAGATCAACAGGCCAATATCATCCCCTACGAGCAGTACTTC	CATSRDQQANIIPYEQYF
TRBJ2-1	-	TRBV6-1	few	TGTGCCAGCAGTCCCCCGGGTGGGCGGGATAAGAGGCAGTTCTTC	CASSPPGGRDKRQFF
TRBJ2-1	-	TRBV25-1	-	TGTGCCAGCAGGGACGGAGACTACAATGAGCAGTTCTTC	CASRDGDYNEQFF
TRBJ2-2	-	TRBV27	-	TGTGCCAGCAGACCTTGGGCGAACACCGGGGAGCTGTTTTTT	CASRPWANTGELFF
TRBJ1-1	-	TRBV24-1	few	TGTGCCACCAGTGATCCGAACAGGGTCGGGTCCCACACTGAAGCTTTCTTT	CATSDPNRVGSHTEAFF
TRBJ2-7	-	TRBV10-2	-	TGCGCCAGCAACGGTGGGGGGAGCTCCTACGAGCAGTACTTC	CASNGGGSSYEQYF
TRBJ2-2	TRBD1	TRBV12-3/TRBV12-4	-	TGTGCCAGCGGGGAACAGGGGGTTATCGCCGGGGAGCTGTTTTTT	CASGEQGVIAGELFF
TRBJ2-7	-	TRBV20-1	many	TGCAGTGCTAGAGTTCGCGGGTACTACGAGCAGTACTTC	CSARVRGYYEQYF